The 9 T cell receptor beta chains listed next were all sequenced from one sample in a study of long-term antiretroviral therapy in people with HIV. A v3.0 immunoSEQ assay was performed at survey level. Generated by immunoSEQ multiplex PCR, the TCRdb table keeps only in-frame clones and is missing some. Seen here are tens of thousands of clones, about 85% observed once, and the top ten hold 4% to 5.5%. Sequenced material: unsorted PBMCs, taken more than 2.6 years after starting antiretroviral therapy. The receptors stem from a man aged 35-49 years with HIV.

The CDR3, as DNA: TGTGCCAGCAGTTTAGGAGGCAGGCCTTCCTACAATGAGCAGTTCTTC. It encodes CASSLGGRPSYNEQFF. The rearrangement links TRBV27 to TRBJ2-1, with D maybe TRBD2 (5 bases). V lost 2 bases and J lost 1, with 12 bases in between. The length of the CDR3 is 16 residues. CDR1 is MNHEY, CDR2 SMNVEV, per germline (reference sequence).

The rearrangement uses TRBV4-2 and TRBJ2-7; D unresolved. In germline, CDR1 is LGHNA, CDR2 YNFKEQ. V lost 1 base and J 3 bases, leaving 10 bases between the germline ends. There are 14 residues in the CDR3. CDR3 in amino acids: CASSQGRRFYEQYF. The CDR3 DNA reads as TGTGCCAGCAGCCAAGGTCGCAGATTCTACGAGCAGTACTTC.

The rearrangement uses TRBV30 and TRBJ1-1, with a possible D match to TRBD1 (5 bases). This CDR3 is 15 amino acids long. Germline V CDR1 and CDR2: GTSNPN, SVGIG (reference sequence). Trimming cost V 2 bases and J 0 bases, with 13 bases left between them. As DNA, the CDR3 is TGTGCCTGGAGTAAAGGGGCCCCCCTGAACACTGAAGCTTTCTTT. Its translation: CAWSKGAPLNTEAFF.

V gene TRBV7-9 combines with J gene TRBJ2-7; 9 bases fit TRBD1. Germline CDR1 SEHNR, CDR2 FQNEAQ (reference sequence). Trimming at V came to 3 bases and at J to 3 bases, leaving 9 bases not matched to a gene. The CDR3 is 16 amino acids. CDR3 DNA sequence: TGTGCCAGCAGCTTGGCACCGGGACAGGGCATCTACGAGCAGTACTTC. Translation: CASSLAPGQGIYEQYF.

The chain combines TRBV29-1 with TRBJ2-5; unclear D gene. The CDR3 runs 13 residues. Germline CDR1 SQVTM, CDR2 ANQGSEA. V lost 4 bases to trimming and J lost 2 bases, with 11 bases between them. CDR3 coding DNA: TGCAGCGTTGCCTGGGCAGCGCAAGAGACCCAGTACTTC. Amino acids: CSVAWAAQETQYF.

CDR3 residues: CASSLVSGGAADTQYF. In DNA, the CDR3 is TGTGCCAGCAGCTTAGTCAGCGGGGGGGCCGCAGATACGCAGTATTTT. This chain links TRBV7-9 with TRBJ2-3, with 10 bases lining up with TRBD2. V shed 1 base and J 4 bases; nucleotides not matched to a gene: 5. Germline values: CDR1 SEHNR, CDR2 FQNEAQ (reference sequence). CDR3 length: 16 amino acids.

The chain carries TRBV4-1 and TRBJ2-7; the D gene is possibly TRBD2 (6 bases). Germline V lookup: CDR1 MGHRA, CDR2 YSYEKL. Trimming cost V 0 bases and J 7 bases, with 16 bases left between them. The CDR3 has 15 residues. The CDR3, as DNA: TGCGCCAGCAGCCAAGAGCCGGGAGCCTCCTTAGAGCAGTACTTC. Its translation: CASSQEPGASLEQYF.

This clone occurred a few times. The J gene is TRBJ1-1, the V gene TRBV6-1, with unresolved D. The CDR3 runs to 13 residues. Trimming removed 6 bases from V and 0 bases from J, with 8 bases in between. CDR1 and CDR2 (germline): MNHNS, SASEGT. CDR3 nucleotide sequence: TGTGCCAGCAGCACCTTTATGAACACTGAAGCTTTCTTT. This encodes CASSTFMNTEAFF.

This chain connects TRBV28 to TRBJ2-1; D could derive from TRBD1 or TRBD2 (5 bases each). This CDR3 has 17 residues. Between the trimmed V and J ends, which lost 5 bases and 0 bases, there was a span of 17 bases. CDR1 and CDR2 from the germline V gene are MDHEN and SYDVKM. The DNA of the CDR3 is TGTGCCAGCAGTCAAATCAGGGCGGGTAGCTCCTACAATGAGCAGTTCTTC. It translates to CASSQIRAGSSYNEQFF.